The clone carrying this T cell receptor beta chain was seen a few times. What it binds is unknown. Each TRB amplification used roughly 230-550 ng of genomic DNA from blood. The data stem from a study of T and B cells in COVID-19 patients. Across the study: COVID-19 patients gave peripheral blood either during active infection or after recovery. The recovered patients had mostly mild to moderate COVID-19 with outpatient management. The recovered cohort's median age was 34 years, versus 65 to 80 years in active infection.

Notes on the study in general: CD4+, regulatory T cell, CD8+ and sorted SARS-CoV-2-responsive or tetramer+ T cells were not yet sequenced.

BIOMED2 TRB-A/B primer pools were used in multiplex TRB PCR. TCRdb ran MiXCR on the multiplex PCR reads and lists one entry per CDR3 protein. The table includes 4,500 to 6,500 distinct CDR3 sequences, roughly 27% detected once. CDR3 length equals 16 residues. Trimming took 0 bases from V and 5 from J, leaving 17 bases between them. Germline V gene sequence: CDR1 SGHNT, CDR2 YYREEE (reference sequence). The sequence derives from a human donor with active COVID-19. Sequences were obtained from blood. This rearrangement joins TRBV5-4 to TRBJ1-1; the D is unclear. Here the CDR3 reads CASSLAGGGGNTEAFF. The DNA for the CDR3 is TGTGCCAGCAGCTTGGCAGGTGGAGGTGGTAATACTGAAGCTTTCTTT.